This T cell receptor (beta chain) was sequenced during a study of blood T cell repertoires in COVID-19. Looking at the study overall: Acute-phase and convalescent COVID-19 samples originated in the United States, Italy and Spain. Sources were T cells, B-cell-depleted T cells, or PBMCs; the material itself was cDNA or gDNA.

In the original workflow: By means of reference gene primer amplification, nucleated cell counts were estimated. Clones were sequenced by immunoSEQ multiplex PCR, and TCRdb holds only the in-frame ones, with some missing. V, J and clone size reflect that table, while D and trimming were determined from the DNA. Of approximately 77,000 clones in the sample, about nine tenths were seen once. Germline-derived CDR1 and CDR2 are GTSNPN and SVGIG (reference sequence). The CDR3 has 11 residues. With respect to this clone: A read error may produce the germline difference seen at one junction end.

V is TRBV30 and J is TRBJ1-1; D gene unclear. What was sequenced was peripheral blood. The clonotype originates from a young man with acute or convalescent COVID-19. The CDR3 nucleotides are TGTGTCTGGGCCCACGAGTACGAAGCTTTCTTT. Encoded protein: CVWAHEYEAFF.